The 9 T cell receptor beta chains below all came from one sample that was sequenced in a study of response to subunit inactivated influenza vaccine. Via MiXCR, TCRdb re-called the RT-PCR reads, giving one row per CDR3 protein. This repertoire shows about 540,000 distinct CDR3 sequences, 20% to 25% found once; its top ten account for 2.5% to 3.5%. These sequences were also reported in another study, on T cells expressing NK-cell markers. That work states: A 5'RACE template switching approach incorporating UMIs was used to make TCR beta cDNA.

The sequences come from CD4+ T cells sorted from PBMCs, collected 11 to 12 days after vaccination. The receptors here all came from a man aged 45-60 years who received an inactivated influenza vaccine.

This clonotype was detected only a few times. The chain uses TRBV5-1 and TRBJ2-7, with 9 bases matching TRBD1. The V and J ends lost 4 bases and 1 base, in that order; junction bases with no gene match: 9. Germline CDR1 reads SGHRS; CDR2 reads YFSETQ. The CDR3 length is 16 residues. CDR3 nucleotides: TGCGCCAGCAGCGACACGGACAGGGGCTATTCCTACGAGCAGTACTTC. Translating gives CASSDTDRGYSYEQYF.

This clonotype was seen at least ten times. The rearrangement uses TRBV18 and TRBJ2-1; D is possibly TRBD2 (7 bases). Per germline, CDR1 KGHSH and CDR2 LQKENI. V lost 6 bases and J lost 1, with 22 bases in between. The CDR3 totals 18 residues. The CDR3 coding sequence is TGTGCCAGCTCCGACCCTACTAGCGCCCAGGGGTCCTACAATGAGCAGTTCTTC. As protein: CASSDPTSAQGSYNEQFF.

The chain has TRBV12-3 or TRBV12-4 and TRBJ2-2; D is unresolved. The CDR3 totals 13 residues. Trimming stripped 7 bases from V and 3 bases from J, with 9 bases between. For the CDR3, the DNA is TGTGCCAGCAATTTTGGGGACACCGGGGAGCTGTTTTTT. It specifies CASNFGDTGELFF.

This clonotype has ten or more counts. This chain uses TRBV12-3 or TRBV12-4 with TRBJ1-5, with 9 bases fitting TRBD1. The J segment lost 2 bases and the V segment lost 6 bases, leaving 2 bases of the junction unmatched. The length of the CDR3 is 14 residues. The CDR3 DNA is TGTGCCAGCAGGAGGGACAGGGGCAATCAGCCCCAGCATTTT. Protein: CASRRDRGNQPQHF.

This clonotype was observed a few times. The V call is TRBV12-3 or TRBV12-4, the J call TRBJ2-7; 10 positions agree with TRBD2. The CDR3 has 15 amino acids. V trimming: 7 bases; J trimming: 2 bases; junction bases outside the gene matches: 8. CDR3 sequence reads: CASTRIAGGTYEQYF. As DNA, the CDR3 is TGTGCCAGCACTAGAATAGCGGGAGGTACCTACGAGCAGTACTTC.

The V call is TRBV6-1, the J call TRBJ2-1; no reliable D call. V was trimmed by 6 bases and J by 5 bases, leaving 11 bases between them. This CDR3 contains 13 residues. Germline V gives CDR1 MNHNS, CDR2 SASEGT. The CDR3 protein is CASRGSVNNEQFF. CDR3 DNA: TGTGCCAGCAGAGGGTCAGTAAACAATGAGCAGTTCTTC.

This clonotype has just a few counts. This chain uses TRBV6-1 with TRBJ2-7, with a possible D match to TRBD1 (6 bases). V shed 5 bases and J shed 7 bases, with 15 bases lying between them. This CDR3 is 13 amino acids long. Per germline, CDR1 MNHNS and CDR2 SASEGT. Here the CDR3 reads CASSPPGAREQYF. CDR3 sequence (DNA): TGTGCCAGCAGTCCCCCAGGGGCTCGGGAGCAGTACTTC.

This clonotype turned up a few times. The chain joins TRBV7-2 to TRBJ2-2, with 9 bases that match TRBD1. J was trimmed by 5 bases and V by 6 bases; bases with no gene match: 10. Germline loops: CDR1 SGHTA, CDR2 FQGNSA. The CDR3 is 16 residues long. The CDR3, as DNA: TGTGCCAGCAGAATTGGGACAGGGACGAGGACCGGGGAGCTGTTTTTT. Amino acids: CASRIGTGTRTGELFF.

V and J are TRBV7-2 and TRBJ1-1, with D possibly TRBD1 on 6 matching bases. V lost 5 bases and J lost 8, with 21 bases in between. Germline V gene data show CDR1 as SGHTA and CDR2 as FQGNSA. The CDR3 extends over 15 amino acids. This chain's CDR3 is CASSPTGGARTEAFF. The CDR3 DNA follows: TGTGCCAGCAGCCCCACCGGGGGGGCAAGGACGGAAGCTTTCTTT. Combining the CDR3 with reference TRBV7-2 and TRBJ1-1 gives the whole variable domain GAGVSQSPSNKVTEKGKDVELRCDPISGHTALYWYRQSLGQGLEFLIYFQGNSAPDKSGLPSDRFSAERTGGSVSTLTIQRTQQEDSAVYLCASSPTGGARTEAFFGQGTRLTVV.